The rows below give T cell receptor beta chains drawn from one sample of a study of shared clonotypes between healthy human individuals. Profiled with immunoSEQ multiplex PCR; TCRdb holds only in-frame clones, not every one. The sample yields about 2.3 million clones, 85% to 95% seen once. The source material was naive CD4+ T cells from PBMCs. Receptors were obtained from a man aged 18 to 29 in good health. Some clones in this sample may be carry-over from other donors' samples. CDR3s include the opening cysteine and the closing phenylalanine or tryptophan. Fields, in order: clone size, J gene, V gene, D gene, CDR3 DNA, CDR3 protein. The D gene is left open where the match is weak. Clone size is shown for a subset of rows, as once, few, many or a class of expanded clone.

>NA|TRBJ1-2|TRBV30|TRBD1
TGTGCCTGGAGGTACAGGGGCCCCGGGGTTGGCTACACCTTC
CAWRYRGPGVGYTF
>NA|TRBJ1-2|TRBV5-1|NA
TGCGCCAGCAGCTTGGTAGGGCTGGACGGCTACACCTTC
CASSLVGLDGYTF
>once|TRBJ1-5|TRBV27|NA
TGTGCCAGCAGTTTATCAAGGGCGGCCCATAGCAATCAGCCCCAGCATTTT
CASSLSRAAHSNQPQHF
>NA|TRBJ2-7|TRBV28|NA
TGTGCCAGCACTCCGAGGGGTGACGAGCAGTACTTC
CASTPRGDEQYF
>NA|TRBJ2-2|TRBV7-7|TRBD1
TGTGCCAGCAGCTCCCCTCGGACAGGGTTTGACACCGGGGAGCTGTTTTTT
CASSSPRTGFDTGELFF
>NA|TRBJ1-2|TRBV6-5|NA
TGTGCCAGCACCTCCGGGGATGGCTACACCTTC
CASTSGDGYTF
>NA|TRBJ1-3|TRBV28|NA
TGTGCCAGCAGTCTACCGGGAAGCTCTGGAAACACCATATATTTT
CASSLPGSSGNTIYF
>once|TRBJ1-5|TRBV6-5|TRBD1
TGTGCCAGCAGTCCCTTCGGGACAGATTATCAGCCCCAGCATTTT
CASSPFGTDYQPQHF
>NA|TRBJ2-1|TRBV14|TRBD2
TGTGCCAGCAGTTACTTTCTTTGGGGAGGGCCGAATGAGCAGTTCTTC
CASSYFLWGGPNEQFF
>NA|TRBJ2-1|TRBV5-1|TRBD2
TGCGCCAGCAGCTTGGGGGCTAGCGGGAGAGATGAGCAGTTCTTC
CASSLGASGRDEQFF